This T cell receptor beta chain emerged from a study of human T cells and chemical hapten exposure. Findings and caveats of the study: Positively correlated with patch test score were the counts of PT1 expanded TCRs. No change in TCRs above 1 in 1000 frequency was produced by DPC sensitization.

The authors' processing: Approximately 100,000 TCRs per sample was the median, with a range of about 20,000 to 690,600. Via MiXCR, TCRdb re-called the RACE reads, giving one row per CDR3 protein. For this entry, the V and J calls and clone size follow TCRdb and not the study's own pipeline. The data contain tens of thousands of distinct CDR3 sequences, roughly 10% of them singletons. About this clonotype itself: Its specificity is not known.

Sample time point: pre-sensitization, week 0. Treatment noted: therapeutic diphenylcyclopropenone sensitization with weekly scalp DPC. Donors were 18 to 70-year-old alopecia patients suitable for DPC. The V end was cut by 3 bases, the J end by 6 bases, with 11 bases between. CDR3 length: 14 residues. The V gene's germline CDR1 is MNHNY and CDR2 SVGAGI (reference sequence). The rearrangement links TRBV6-6 to TRBJ2-2; D might be TRBD2 (5 bases). This receptor was identified in a young man with alopecia areata. Some clones in this sample may be carry-over from other donors' samples. The input for sequencing was whole blood, taken in connection with sensitization to the hapten diphenylcyclopropenone (DPC). CDR3 region: CASSYNLAAGELFF. The CDR3 DNA reads as TGTGCCAGCAGTTATAATCTAGCCGCCGGGGAGCTGTTTTTT.